The T cell receptor (beta chain) under discussion was sequenced for a study of T cell responses to AZD1222 COVID-19 vaccine. Study-level information: Analysis merged second doses at about 4 or about 12 weeks. Study-wide results and caveats: In the spike-specific TCR repertoire, nearly half reportedly target unmutated variant regions. CD4 TCRs covered the whole spike, strongest at regions 160-218 and 743-854. Donors were largely white British and mainly female; clonal diversity was possibly underestimated.

The CDR3 totals 13 residues. In germline, CDR1 is SGHTA, CDR2 FQGNSA. The V segment lost 4 bases and the J segment 12 bases; nucleotides outside the gene matches: 8. On this clone itself: What it binds is unknown.

Sequencing used immunoSEQ multiplex PCR; TCRdb keeps in-frame clones, though not all of them. The repertoire holds about 130,000 clones, with about nine tenths as singletons. The source was peripheral blood, collected on day 0 of AZD1222 vaccination. This chain connects TRBV7-2 to TRBJ2-1, with 8 bases that match TRBD1. The TCR originated in an adult in good health. The CDR3 region is CASSSPTGGGQFF. For the CDR3, the DNA is TGTGCCAGCAGCTCTCCAACAGGGGGAGGGCAGTTCTTC.